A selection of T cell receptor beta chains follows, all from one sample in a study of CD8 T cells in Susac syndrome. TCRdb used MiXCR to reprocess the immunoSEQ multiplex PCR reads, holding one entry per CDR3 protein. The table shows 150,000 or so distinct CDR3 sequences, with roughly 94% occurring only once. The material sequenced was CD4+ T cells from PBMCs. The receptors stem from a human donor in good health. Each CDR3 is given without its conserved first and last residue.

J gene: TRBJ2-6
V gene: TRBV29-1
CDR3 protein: SVDGSSGANVLT

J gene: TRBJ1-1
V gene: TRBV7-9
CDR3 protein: ASSWEVTTEAF

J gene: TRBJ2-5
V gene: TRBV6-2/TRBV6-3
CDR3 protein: ASSYSAKGTQY

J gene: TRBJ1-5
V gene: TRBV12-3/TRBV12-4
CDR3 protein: ASSPQGQPQH

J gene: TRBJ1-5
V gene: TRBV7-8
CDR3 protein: ASSLAGQGFQPQH

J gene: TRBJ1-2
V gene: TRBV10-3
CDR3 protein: AISQTGGDGDGYT

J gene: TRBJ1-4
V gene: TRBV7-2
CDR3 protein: ASSSNQGGELF

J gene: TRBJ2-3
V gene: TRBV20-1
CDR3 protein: SARVTGVGQTSTDTQY

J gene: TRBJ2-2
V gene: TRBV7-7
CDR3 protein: ASSLGTVTPGKLF

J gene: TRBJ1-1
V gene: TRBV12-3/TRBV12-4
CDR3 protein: ASRRPGAVNTEAF

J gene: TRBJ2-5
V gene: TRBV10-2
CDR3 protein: ASRDIQEAQY

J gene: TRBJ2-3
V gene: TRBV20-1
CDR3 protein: SAQPSGSYVADTQY

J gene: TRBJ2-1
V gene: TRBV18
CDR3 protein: ASSPNREYNEQF

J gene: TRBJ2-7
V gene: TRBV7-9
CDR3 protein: ASSPGQGFHEQY

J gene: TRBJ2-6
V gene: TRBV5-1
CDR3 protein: AQEPGQGPGANVLT

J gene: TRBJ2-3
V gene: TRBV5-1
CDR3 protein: ASSPDPSTDTQY

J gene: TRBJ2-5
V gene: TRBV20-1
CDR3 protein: SAQGGTGGAETQY

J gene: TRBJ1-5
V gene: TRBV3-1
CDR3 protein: ASSQDLNQPQH

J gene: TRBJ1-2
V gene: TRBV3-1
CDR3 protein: ASSFRQYYGYT

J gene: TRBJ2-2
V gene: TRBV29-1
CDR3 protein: SVENGHITGELF

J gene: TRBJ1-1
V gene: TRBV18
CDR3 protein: ASSPLPGTGGTEAF

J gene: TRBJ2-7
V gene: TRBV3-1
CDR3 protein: ASSQVSRGLYEQY

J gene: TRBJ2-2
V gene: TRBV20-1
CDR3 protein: SASQGLAGVLTGELF

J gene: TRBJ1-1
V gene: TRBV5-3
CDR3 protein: ARSAPDRETEAF

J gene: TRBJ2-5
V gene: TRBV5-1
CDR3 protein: ASSLGISGAGDSQETQY

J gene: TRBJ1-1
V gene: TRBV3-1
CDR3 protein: ASTPRHPNTEAF

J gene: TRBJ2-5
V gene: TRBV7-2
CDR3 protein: ASSSNGGKETQY

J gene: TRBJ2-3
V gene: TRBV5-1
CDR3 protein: ASSLDYLWDRGTDTQY

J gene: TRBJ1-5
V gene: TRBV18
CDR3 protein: ASSPNTNQPQH

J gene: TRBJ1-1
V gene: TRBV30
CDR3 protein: AGTRPATDTEAF

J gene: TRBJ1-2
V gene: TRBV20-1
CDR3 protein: SARLSSYGYT

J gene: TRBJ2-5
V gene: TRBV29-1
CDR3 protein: SVGRGKPPETQY

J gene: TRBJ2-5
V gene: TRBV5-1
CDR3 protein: ASSNLTGQETQY

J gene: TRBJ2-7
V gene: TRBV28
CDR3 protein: ASSSLHQY

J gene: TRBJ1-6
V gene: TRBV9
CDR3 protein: ASSPGTGSNSPLH

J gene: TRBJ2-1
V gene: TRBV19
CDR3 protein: ASDEQF

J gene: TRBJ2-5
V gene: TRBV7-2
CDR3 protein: ASSPGTTGETQY

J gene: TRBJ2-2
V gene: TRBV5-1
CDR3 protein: ASSLQGWGTGELF

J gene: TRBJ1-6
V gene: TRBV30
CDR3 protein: AWSGGNSPLH

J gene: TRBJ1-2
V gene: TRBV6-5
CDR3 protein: ASSYSPGNYGYT

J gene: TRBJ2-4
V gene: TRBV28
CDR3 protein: ASSLDGLGRENIQY

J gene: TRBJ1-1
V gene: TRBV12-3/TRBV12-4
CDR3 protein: ASSLRPGYTEAF

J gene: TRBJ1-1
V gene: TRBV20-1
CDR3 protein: SARTGDRGYTEAF

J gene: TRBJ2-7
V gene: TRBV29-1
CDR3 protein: SVGKETGVGEQY

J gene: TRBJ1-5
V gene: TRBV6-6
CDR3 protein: ASSRVGGNQPQH

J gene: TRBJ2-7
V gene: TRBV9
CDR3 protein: ASSVGGMTSGTAREQY

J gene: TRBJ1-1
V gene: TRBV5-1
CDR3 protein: ASSLLGEMNTEAF

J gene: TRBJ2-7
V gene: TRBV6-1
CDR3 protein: ASRSGRAYYEQY

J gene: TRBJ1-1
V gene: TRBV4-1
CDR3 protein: ASSHTLRDRGTEAF

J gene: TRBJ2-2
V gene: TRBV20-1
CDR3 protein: SARGRGPPGELF

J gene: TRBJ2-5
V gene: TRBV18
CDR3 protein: ASSTGLAGGQETQY

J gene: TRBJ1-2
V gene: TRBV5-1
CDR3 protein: ASSPYPRDSGGYT

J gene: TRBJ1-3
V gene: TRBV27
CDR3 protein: ASSLRGPHSGNTIY

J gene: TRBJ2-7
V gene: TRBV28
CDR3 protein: ASSLGSRQGTYEQY

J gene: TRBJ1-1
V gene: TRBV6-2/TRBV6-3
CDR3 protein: ASSYRAPHGTEAF